This T cell receptor (beta chain) is from a study of shared clonotypes between healthy human individuals. Study conclusions and caveats: The sharing of roughly 5% of naive CD4 clonotypes was seen across several donors.

The germline V gene encodes CDR1 SGHTA and CDR2 FQGTGA. The CDR3 contains 15 residues. Trimming stripped 1 base from V and 6 bases from J, with 15 bases between. In regard to this clone: Its specificity is not known.

Method: immunoSEQ multiplex PCR; TCRdb's copy keeps in-frame clones and lacks some. The table records around 340,000 clones, about 70% of them present only once. The clonotype comes from a man between 25 and 39 years old in good health. Sequencing was done on a sample of memory CD4+ T cells sorted from blood. Described subset: CD45RA-negative fraction. The V call is TRBV7-3, the J call TRBJ1-2; D may be TRBD1 (5 bases). The CDR3 sequence is CASSLIPGLVDGYTF. In DNA form, the CDR3 reads TGTGCCAGCAGCTTAATCCCAGGGCTGGTAGATGGCTACACCTTC.